Below are 21 T cell receptor beta chains sequenced from a single sample in a study of long-term antiretroviral therapy in people with HIV. The assay used was immunoSEQ (version v3.0), run at survey level. Method: immunoSEQ multiplex PCR; TCRdb's copy keeps in-frame clones and lacks some. The table has around 25,000 clones, roughly 86% seen once. The specimen was unsorted PBMCs, collected 1.9 years after starting antiretroviral therapy. The receptors come from a woman in her thirties with HIV.

A remark on this clone: Different DNA sequences within this sample yield the same CDR3. The chain combines TRBV15 with TRBJ2-5; 7 bases map to TRBD1. The CDR3 consists of 14 residues. The J segment lost 5 bases and the V segment lost 3 bases, leaving 6 bases of the junction unmatched. Germline values: CDR1 LNHNV, CDR2 YYDKDF (reference sequence). The CDR3 nucleotides are TGTGCCACCAGCAGCCGAGGGGGCGGGGAGACCCAGTACTTC. Residues: CATSSRGGGETQYF.

The chain employs TRBV27 and TRBJ2-4; D may be TRBD2 (6 bases). The V and J ends lost 5 bases and 9 bases respectively, with 8 bases between them. The CDR3 totals 11 residues. Germline CDR1 and CDR2: MNHEY and SMNVEV (reference sequence). CDR3 amino acids: CASSGGGIQYF. The CDR3 nucleotides are TGTGCCAGCAGTGGGGGAGGCATTCAGTACTTC.

This chain links TRBV11-3 with TRBJ2-3; perhaps TRBD1 as D (5 bases). The CDR3 runs to 14 residues. CDR1 is SGHNT, CDR2 YENEEA, per germline. V shed 1 base and J shed 2 bases, with 7 bases lying between them. The CDR3 nucleotides read TGTGCCAGCAGCTTAGGGGGCGCCACAGATACGCAGTATTTT. Translated, it gives CASSLGGATDTQYF.

J is TRBJ1-3 and V is TRBV11-2, with TRBD1 as a possible D gene (6 bases). Germline V gene lookup returns CDR1 SGHAT and CDR2 FQNNGV. The CDR3 has 14 residues. V was cut by 2 bases and J by 2 bases, with 7 bases left in between. CDR3: CASSLKGAGNTIYF. The CDR3 DNA sequence: TGTGCCAGCAGCTTAAAGGGGGCTGGAAACACCATATATTTT.

The chain carries TRBV2 and TRBJ1-2; no definite D call. The CDR3 is 15 amino acids. CDR1 SNHLY and CDR2 FYNNEI come from the germline V gene. V lost 6 bases, J lost 7 bases, and 21 bases lay in between. The CDR3, as DNA: TGTGCCAGCAGAACCCATCTAAGTCTCGCCGCTGGCTACACCTTC. Protein: CASRTHLSLAAGYTF.

The chain has TRBV9 and TRBJ1-1; D is uncertain. Trimming cost V 4 bases and J 5 bases, with 15 bases left between them. Germline V CDR1 and CDR2: SGDLS, YYNGEE. This CDR3 comprises 14 residues. The CDR3 DNA is TGTGCCAGCAGCCCAAACTCATACCCGACTGAAGCTTTCTTT. Translating it yields CASSPNSYPTEAFF.

The chain employs TRBV10-3 and TRBJ2-3; TRBD2 is a possible D gene (6 bases). Germline V gene lookup returns CDR1 ENHRY and CDR2 SYGVKD. This CDR3 spans 15 amino acids. V was clipped by 4 bases and J by 1 base, with 12 bases between them. The CDR3, as DNA: TGTGCCATCAGTGTTGGGCGGGGCGGCACAGATACGCAGTATTTT. Protein sequence: CAISVGRGGTDTQYF.

This clone was counted a single time. The chain has TRBV30 and TRBJ1-3; possible D gene TRBD1, 5 bases. The CDR3 has 15 amino acids. The germline V gene has CDR1 GTSNPN and CDR2 SVGIG (reference sequence). V was shortened by 5 bases and J by 0 bases, with 14 bases between the two germline ends. CDR3 loop: CAWGVGVDSGNTIYF. The DNA for the CDR3 is TGTGCCTGGGGGGTAGGGGTCGACTCTGGAAACACCATATATTTT.

The CDR3 spells CAISESDTQYF. CDR3 bases: TGTGCCATCAGTGAGTCAGATACGCAGTATTTT. The chain has TRBV10-3 and TRBJ2-3; D remains unclear. CDR3 length equals 11 residues. The V and J ends lost 0 bases and 5 bases respectively, with 0 bases between them. Germline CDR1 and CDR2: ENHRY and SYGVKD.

This chain links TRBV30 with TRBJ2-7; D is unresolved. The V gene's germline CDR1 is GTSNPN and CDR2 SVGIG (reference sequence). V was clipped by 4 bases and J by 7 bases, with 17 bases between them. This CDR3 spans 13 amino acids. CDR3 DNA sequence: TGTGCCTGGACTACCGCCAACTTCGGGGAGCAGTACTTC. Its protein is CAWTTANFGEQYF.

The sample holds one count of this clone. This rearrangement joins TRBV7-2 to TRBJ1-5; 7 bases match TRBD1. The V gene end was trimmed by 5 bases and the J gene end by 1 base; junction bases not matched to a gene: 5. The CDR3 contains 15 residues. Germline V lookup: CDR1 SGHTA, CDR2 FQGNSA. CDR3 sequence: CASSNTGASNQPQHF. CDR3 nucleotides: TGTGCCAGCAGCAATACAGGGGCGAGCAATCAGCCCCAGCATTTT.

V gene TRBV6-4 combines with J gene TRBJ1-2; D possibly corresponds to TRBD1 (6 bases). Trimming shortened V by 8 bases and J by 13 bases, and 11 bases separated the two germline ends. CDR1 MRHNA and CDR2 SNTAGT come from the germline V gene. The length of the CDR3 is 9 residues. The CDR3 loop reads CASWGTSTF. CDR3 sequence (DNA): TGTGCCAGCTGGGGGACATCCACCTTC.

CDR3 nucleotide sequence: TGCGCCAGCAGCTTGGGCGCTCAGGATAATTCACCCCTCCACTTT. Its translation is CASSLGAQDNSPLHF. V is TRBV5-1 and J is TRBJ1-6; D not certain. CDR3 length: 15 amino acids. Germline loops: CDR1 SGHRS, CDR2 YFSETQ. V was pared by 0 bases and J by 5 bases, with 9 bases between.

The gene calls are TRBV14 and TRBJ2-1; D unclear. Trimming took off 3 bases at V and 15 bases at J, with 15 bases between the two ends. The CDR3 consists of 12 residues. Germline CDR1 reads SGHDN; CDR2 reads FVKESK. The CDR3 DNA reads as TGTGCCAGCAGCCATGACGTACGCCTTCGGTTCTTC. Its protein product is CASSHDVRLRFF.

This chain links TRBV11-2 with TRBJ1-1, with D possibly TRBD1 on 5 matching bases. This CDR3 contains 13 residues. Germline-derived CDR1 and CDR2 are SGHAT and FQNNGV. With 6 bases removed from V and 2 bases from J, the gap between germline ends came to 10 bases. The CDR3 region has the DNA TGTGCCAGCAGGTCCCAGGGTAACACTGAAGCTTTCTTT. It specifies CASRSQGNTEAFF. Complete variable domain (other parts from reference TRBV11-2 and TRBJ1-1): EAGVAQSPRYKIIEKRQSVAFWCNPISGHATLYWYQQILGQGPKLLIQFQNNGVVDDSQLPKDRFSAERLKGVDSTLKIQPAKLEDSAVYLCASRSQGNTEAFFGQGTRLTVV.

This rearrangement joins TRBV9 to TRBJ1-2; TRBD1 agrees at 7 bases. J lost 7 bases, V lost 4 bases, and 22 bases had no gene match. Germline values: CDR1 SGDLS, CDR2 YYNGEE. The CDR3 consists of 18 residues. CDR3: CASSHRDDRRGLSRGYTF. The DNA for the CDR3 is TGTGCCAGCAGCCACCGCGATGATCGGAGGGGGCTTTCTCGTGGCTACACCTTC. Drawing the rest from reference TRBV9 and TRBJ1-2, the complete variable domain is DSGVTQTPKHLITATGQRVTLRCSPRSGDLSVYWYQQSLDQGLQFLIQYYNGEERAKGNILERFSAQQFPDLHSELNLSSLELGDSALYFCASSHRDDRRGLSRGYTFGSGTRLTVV.

The chain combines TRBV4-1 with TRBJ2-1; 9 bases are a match to TRBD2. V lost 2 bases to trimming and J lost 10 bases; unmatched junction nucleotides: 12. The germline V gene has CDR1 MGHRA and CDR2 YSYEKL. The CDR3 contains 16 residues. The CDR3 is CASSQPGRAGGFEQFF. CDR3 nucleotides: TGCGCCAGCAGCCAACCGGGCCGAGCGGGGGGCTTCGAGCAGTTCTTC.

A few counts support this clone. V usage is TRBV6-1 and J usage is TRBJ2-7; D might be TRBD1 (6 bases). Deletions cut 1 base from V and 3 bases from J, with 10 bases between. Germline CDR1 is MNHNS and CDR2 is SASEGT. The CDR3 runs 14 residues. CDR3 region: CASSEVGTIYEQYV. Here the CDR3 DNA reads TGTGCCAGCAGTGAAGTAGGGACAATCTACGAGCAGTACGTC.

V usage is TRBV4-1 and J usage is TRBJ2-1, with D perhaps assigned TRBD1 or TRBD2 (5 bases each). V was shortened by 0 bases and J by 5 bases, with 17 bases between the two germline ends. The CDR3 is 17 residues long. Germline loops: CDR1 MGHRA, CDR2 YSYEKL. CDR3 sequence reads: CASSQDLGTLGHNEQFF. The CDR3, as DNA: TGCGCCAGCAGCCAAGATCTCGGGACCCTGGGGCACAATGAGCAGTTCTTC.

This clone has only a few counts. The chain links TRBV2 to TRBJ1-2, with no clear D. CDR3 length equals 12 residues. The germline V gene encodes CDR1 SNHLY and CDR2 FYNNEI. The ends were cut back, 0 bases at V and 14 bases at J, with 13 bases in the middle. This CDR3 is CASSEAATVVTF. DNA for the CDR3: TGTGCCAGCAGTGAAGCAGCAACGGTGGTTACCTTC.

This clone occurred a few times. V and J are TRBV7-9 and TRBJ2-4; no definite D call. V was clipped by 1 base and J by 9 bases, with 16 bases between them. Looked up from germline, CDR1 is SEHNR and CDR2 is FQNEAQ (reference sequence). This CDR3 has 15 residues. CDR3 in DNA: TGTGCCAGCAGCTTAGTTCGAGACTCGCCGGGCATTCAGTACTTC. The encoded protein is CASSLVRDSPGIQYF. The full variable domain, completed using reference TRBV7-9 and TRBJ2-4, is DTGVSQNPRHKITKRGQNVTFRCDPISEHNRLYWYRQTLGQGPEFLTYFQNEAQLEKSRLLSDRFSAERPKGSFSTLEIQRTEQGDSAMYLCASSLVRDSPGIQYFGAGTRLSVL.